The entry that follows covers one T cell receptor (beta chain) sequence. Its antigen is currently unknown. This sample is part of a study of T cell repertoires in cytomegalovirus infection. Study-wide background: Based on public TCR beta signatures, there were indications of CMV infection and of a matching HLA type.

Germline V gene lookup returns CDR1 LNHNV and CDR2 YYDKDF (reference sequence). Trimming left V 0 bases short and J 8 bases short, with 16 bases between. The CDR3 has 16 amino acids. Study-wide points: Summed public TCR beta family frequency identified CMV carriers bearing the relevant HLA. The ex vivo response was dominated by HLA-C-restricted CMV-specific TCR beta clonotypes.

TCRdb re-called the reads through MiXCR, storing one row per CDR3 protein. The data contain 310,000 or so distinct CDR3 sequences, under 30% of them seen just once; the ten biggest clones take up approximately 14%. Sequenced input: PBMCs. This receptor was obtained from a human donor in good health (CMV status not recorded). Some clones in this sample may be carry-over from other donors' samples. The chain carries TRBV15 and TRBJ1-4; D remains ambiguous. CDR3 in DNA: TGTGCCACCAGCAGAGATCCGGTCGGCGTTACCGAAAAACTGTTTTTT. Protein: CATSRDPVGVTEKLFF.